Here is one T cell receptor beta chain with its context. Its antigen is unidentified. V shed 7 bases, J shed 5 bases, and the junction held 9 bases outside the gene matches. This CDR3 is built from 15 residues. Germline-derived CDR1 and CDR2 are SNHLY and FYNNEI. Assay: immunoSEQ multiplex PCR; the TCRdb copy retains only in-frame clones and omits some. Among 3,000 to 5,000 clones listed, about four fifths were seen once. This entry comes from a study of T cell repertoires in ileal Crohn's disease. Overall study context: Postoperative therapy was given to about half: eleven to twelve thiopurines, 18 anti-TNF agents. Study-wide results and limits: Compared with non-smokers, active smokers at surgery showed more clonal expansions. Mucosal expansions were suggested to be mainly CD8 T cells. Endoscopic recurrence occurred in every patient whose clonality exceeded 26.8%.

The receptor was derived from an adult with Crohn's disease. The chain recombines TRBV2 with TRBJ2-1; TRBD2 matches at 9 bases. The sequencing sample was made of ileal tissue. The CDR3 is CASTPAGGFHNEQFF. CDR3 nucleotides: TGTGCCAGCACCCCGGCGGGGGGGTTCCACAATGAGCAGTTCTTC.